Detailed here is one T cell receptor (beta chain). This record belongs to a study of regulatory T cells in long-lasting Graves disease. Time point specified: newly diagnosed GD, antithyroid drugs for less than 3 months. Construction of the TCR library relied on RNA isolated from PBMCs. Losses at the gene ends were 5 bases for V and 4 bases for J; bases not matched to a gene: 13. CDR3 length: 16 amino acids. Germline V CDR1 and CDR2: SGHTA, FQGTGA. According to the study, TCR beta libraries were built with iRepertoire HTBI primers and CDR3-region Arm-PCR. TCRdb re-derived calls from the multiplex PCR reads in MiXCR, one entry per CDR3 protein. Of about 540,000 distinct CDR3 sequences listed, about 13% are singletons. This same sample was also part of a study on T cells in Graves' hyperthyroidism and ophthalmopathy.

The specimen was peripheral blood mononuclear cells (PBMCs), collected at new diagnosis, from a patient treated with antithyroid drugs. This TCR came from a man aged 25-45 years with Graves disease. The chain uses TRBV7-3 and TRBJ2-7; TRBD2 aligns across 8 bases. The CDR3 reads CASSASAGAGAYEQYF. For the CDR3, the DNA is TGTGCCAGCAGCGCCTCAGCGGGAGCTGGGGCGTACGAGCAGTACTTC.